This record concerns one T cell receptor beta chain sequence. Its matching antigen is unknown. The authors made TCR beta cDNA from 450 to 600 ng total RNA with a constant-region primer. A slightly modified ARM-PCR protocol with three nested multiplex PCR rounds produced these TCR beta libraries. Forward primers for TRBV1-TRBV30 and a C-beta reverse primer served the first two PCR rounds, at around 9 cycles each. MiXCR was run by TCRdb on the multiplex PCR reads, yielding one entry per CDR3 protein. This repertoire shows some 190,000 distinct CDR3 sequences, roughly 80% found once; its top ten account for over 15%. The sample comes from a study of tumor-infiltrating lymphocytes in primary liver carcinoma. The wider study: These were node-negative, non-metastatic T1-T3 tumors of roughly 4 to 11 cm. Study-level findings and limits: The top-250-clone fraction was significantly higher in tumors than in blood (p = 0.039).

Between about 17 and 34 mg of unsorted bulk tissue served as the source from which RNA and DNA were co-extracted. No treatment had been given to the patients, who were chronically infected with HBV. Tumor samples all exceeded 75% viable tumor cells. This CDR3 spans 14 amino acids. Between the trimmed V and J ends, which lost 10 bases and 9 bases, there was a span of 22 bases. This sequence joins TRBV12-3 or TRBV12-4 and TRBJ2-1; D is possibly TRBD2 (6 bases). Sequenced material: tumor tissue from primary liver carcinoma. This sequence originates from a man aged 40-49 years with primary liver carcinoma and hepatitis B virus infection. DNA of the CDR3: TGTGCCAACATCCAAAGGAGGGAGGCCAGTGAGCAGTTCTTC. This sequence encodes CANIQRREASEQFF.